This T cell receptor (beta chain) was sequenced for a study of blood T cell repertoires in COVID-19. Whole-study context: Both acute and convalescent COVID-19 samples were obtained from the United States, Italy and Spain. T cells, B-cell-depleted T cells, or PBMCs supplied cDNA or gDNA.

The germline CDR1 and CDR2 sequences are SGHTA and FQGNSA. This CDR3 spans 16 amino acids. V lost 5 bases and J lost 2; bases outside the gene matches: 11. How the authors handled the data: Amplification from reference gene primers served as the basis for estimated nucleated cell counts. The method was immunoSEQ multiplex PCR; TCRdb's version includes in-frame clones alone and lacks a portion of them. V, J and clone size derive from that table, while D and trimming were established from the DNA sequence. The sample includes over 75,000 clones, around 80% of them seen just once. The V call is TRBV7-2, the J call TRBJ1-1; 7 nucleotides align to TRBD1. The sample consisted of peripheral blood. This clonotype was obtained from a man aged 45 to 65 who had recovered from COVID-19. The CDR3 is CASSPTPGTVNTEAFF. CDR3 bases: TGTGCCAGCAGCCCAACTCCCGGGACAGTTAACACTGAAGCTTTCTTT.